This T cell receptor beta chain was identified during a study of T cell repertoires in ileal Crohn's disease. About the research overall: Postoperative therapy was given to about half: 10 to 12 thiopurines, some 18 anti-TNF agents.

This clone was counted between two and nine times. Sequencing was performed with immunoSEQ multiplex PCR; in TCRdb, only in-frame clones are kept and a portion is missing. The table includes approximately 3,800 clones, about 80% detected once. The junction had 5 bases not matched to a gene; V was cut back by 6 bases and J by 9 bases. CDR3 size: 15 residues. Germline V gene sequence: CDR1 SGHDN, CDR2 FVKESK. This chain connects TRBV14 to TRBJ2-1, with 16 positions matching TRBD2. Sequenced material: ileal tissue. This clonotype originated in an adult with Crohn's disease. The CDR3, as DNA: TGTGCCAGCAGGGGACTAGCGGGAGGGCCCAGTGAGCAGTTCTTC. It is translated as CASRGLAGGPSEQFF.